Many counts were recorded for the clone carrying this T cell receptor beta chain. TCR beta CDR3 regions were amplified from RNA. A first-round RT-PCR of the TCR CDR3 used the HTBI primer set. One entry per CDR3 protein, called by TCRdb with MiXCR from the multiplex PCR reads. The sample comprises over 300,000 distinct CDR3 sequences, over 11% of which are singletons, and approximately 11% rests with the top ten. The data originate from a study of T cells in Graves' hyperthyroidism and ophthalmopathy. V shed 3 bases, J shed 6 bases, and the junction held 9 bases outside the gene matches. CDR3 length: 15 residues. CDR1 and CDR2 (germline): DFQATT, SNEGSKA (reference sequence).

Sequenced: blood. The clonotype comes from a woman in her fifties or sixties with Graves' hyperthyroidism. V and J are TRBV20-1 and TRBJ2-1, with TRBD2 identical over 9 bases. The CDR3 sequence: CSARETGTSLNEQFF. CDR3 DNA: TGCAGTGCTAGGGAGACCGGGACTAGCCTCAATGAGCAGTTCTTC.